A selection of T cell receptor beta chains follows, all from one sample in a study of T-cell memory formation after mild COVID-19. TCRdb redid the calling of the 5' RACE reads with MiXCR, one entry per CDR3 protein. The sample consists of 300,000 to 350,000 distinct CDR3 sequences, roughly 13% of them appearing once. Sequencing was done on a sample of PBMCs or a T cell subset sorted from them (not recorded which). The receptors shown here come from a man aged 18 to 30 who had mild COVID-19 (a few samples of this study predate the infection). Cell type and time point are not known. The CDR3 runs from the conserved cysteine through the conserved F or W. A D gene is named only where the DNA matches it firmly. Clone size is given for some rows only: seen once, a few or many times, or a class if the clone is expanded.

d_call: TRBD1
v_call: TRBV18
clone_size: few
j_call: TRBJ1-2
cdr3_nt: TGTGCCAGCTCACCAGGGACAGGGACATTTAACTATGGCTACACCTTC
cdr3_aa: CASSPGTGTFNYGYTF

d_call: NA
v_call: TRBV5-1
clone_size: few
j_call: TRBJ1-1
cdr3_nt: TGCGCCAGCAGCGACCAAGGGGGGACTGAAGCTTTCTTT
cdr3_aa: CASSDQGGTEAFF

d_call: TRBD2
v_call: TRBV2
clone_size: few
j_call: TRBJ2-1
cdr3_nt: TGTGGCGTCGGAAGGGAGGGTTTCCTTGAGCAGTTCTTC
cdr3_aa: CGVGREGFLEQFF

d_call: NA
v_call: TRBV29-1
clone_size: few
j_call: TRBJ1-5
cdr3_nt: TGCAGCGCCGGGACGGGGGACGGTCAGCCCCAGCATTTT
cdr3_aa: CSAGTGDGQPQHF

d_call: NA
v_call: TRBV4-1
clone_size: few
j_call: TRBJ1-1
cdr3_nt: TGCGCCAGCAGCCAAGGCCCTCGGGGGGGCACTGAAGCTTTCTTT
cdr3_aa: CASSQGPRGGTEAFF

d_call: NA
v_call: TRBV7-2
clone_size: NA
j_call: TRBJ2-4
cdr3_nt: TGTGCCAGCAGCTCCCCGGGGCGTCAAAACATTCAGTACTTC
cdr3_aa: CASSSPGRQNIQYF

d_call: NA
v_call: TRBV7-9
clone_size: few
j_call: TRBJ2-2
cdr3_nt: TGTGCCAGCAGCTTGTATGAGGGGACCGGGGAGCTGTTTTTT
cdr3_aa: CASSLYEGTGELFF

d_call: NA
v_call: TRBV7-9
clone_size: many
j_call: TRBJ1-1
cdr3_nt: TGTGCCAGCAGCCCCCGGGCAGGACAATACACTGAAGCTTTCTTT
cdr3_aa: CASSPRAGQYTEAFF

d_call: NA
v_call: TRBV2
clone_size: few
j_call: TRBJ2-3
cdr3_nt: TGTGCCAGCATCCAGAGCGGCACAGATACGCAGTATTTT
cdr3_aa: CASIQSGTDTQYF

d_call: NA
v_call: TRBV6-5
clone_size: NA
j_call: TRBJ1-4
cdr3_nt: TGTGCCAGCAGTCTCGGGGGGGGTGGTGAAAAACTGTTTTTT
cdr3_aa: CASSLGGGGEKLFF

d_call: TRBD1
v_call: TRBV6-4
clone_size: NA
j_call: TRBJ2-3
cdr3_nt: TGTGCCAGCAGCCCAAGGGGACAGAGCACAGATACGCAGTATTTT
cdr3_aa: CASSPRGQSTDTQYF

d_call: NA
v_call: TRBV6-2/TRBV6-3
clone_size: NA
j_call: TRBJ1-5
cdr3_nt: TGTGCCAGCAGTTACGTGGACAAACAGCCCCAGCATTTT
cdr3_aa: CASSYVDKQPQHF

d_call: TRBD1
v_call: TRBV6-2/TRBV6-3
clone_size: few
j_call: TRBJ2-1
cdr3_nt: TGTGCCAGCATCTTCCGGGACAGAGCGTACAATGAGCAGTTCTTC
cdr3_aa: CASIFRDRAYNEQFF

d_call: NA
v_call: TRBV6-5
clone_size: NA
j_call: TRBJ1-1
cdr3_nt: TGTGCCAGCACCCGGGAAGGGGACACTGAAGCTTTCTTT
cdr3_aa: CASTREGDTEAFF

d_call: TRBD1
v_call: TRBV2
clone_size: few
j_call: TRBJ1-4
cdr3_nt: TGTGCCAGCAGGGACCGGACAGGGTCTGAAAAACTGTTTTTT
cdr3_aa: CASRDRTGSEKLFF

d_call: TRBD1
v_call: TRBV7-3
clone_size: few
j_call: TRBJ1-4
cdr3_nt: TGTGCCAGCAGCTCATACAGGGGGCGTAATGAAAAACTGTTTTTT
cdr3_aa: CASSSYRGRNEKLFF

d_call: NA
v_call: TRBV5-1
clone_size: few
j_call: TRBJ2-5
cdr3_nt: TGCGCCAGCAGCCCCTCGCCTCTGGGGTTGGCGGAGACCCAGTACTTC
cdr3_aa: CASSPSPLGLAETQYF

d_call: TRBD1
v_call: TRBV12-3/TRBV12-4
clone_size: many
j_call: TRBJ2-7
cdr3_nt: TGTGCCAGCAGTCTTTTTGACAGGGCCCACGAGCAGTACTTC
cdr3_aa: CASSLFDRAHEQYF

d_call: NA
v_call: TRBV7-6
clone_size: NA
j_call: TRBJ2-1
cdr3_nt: TGTGCCAGCAGCTTATTTACAGGATTGAGTGAGCAGTTGTTC
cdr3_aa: CASSLFTGLSEQLF

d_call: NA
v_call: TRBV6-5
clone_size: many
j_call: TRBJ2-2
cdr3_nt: TGTGCCAGCAGTTACTTGGGCGCCGGGGAGCTGTTTTTT
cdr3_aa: CASSYLGAGELFF

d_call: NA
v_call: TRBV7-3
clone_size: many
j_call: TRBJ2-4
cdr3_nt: TGTGCCAGCAGCTTAATACGCGGGGACCTAGCCAAAAACATTCAGTACTTC
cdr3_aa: CASSLIRGDLAKNIQYF

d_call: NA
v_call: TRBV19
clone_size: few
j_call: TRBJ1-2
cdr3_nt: TGTGCCAGTAGTATAACGGGGAATTCAAGGAACTATGGCTACACCTTC
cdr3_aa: CASSITGNSRNYGYTF

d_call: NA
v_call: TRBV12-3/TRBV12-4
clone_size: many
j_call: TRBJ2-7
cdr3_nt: TGTGCCAGCAGCAGAGGGTCCTACGAGCAGTACTTC
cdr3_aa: CASSRGSYEQYF

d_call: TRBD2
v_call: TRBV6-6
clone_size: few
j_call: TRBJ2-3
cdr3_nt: TGTGCCAGCAGGGCCGGGACTAGCGGCACAGATACGCAGTATTTT
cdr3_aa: CASRAGTSGTDTQYF

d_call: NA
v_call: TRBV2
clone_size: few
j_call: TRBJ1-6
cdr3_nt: TGTGCCACCCAAGGACGGGGGAATTCACCCCTCCACTTT
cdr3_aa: CATQGRGNSPLHF

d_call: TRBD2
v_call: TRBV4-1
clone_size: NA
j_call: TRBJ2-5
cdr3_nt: TGCGCCAGCAGCCGCCGTCTAGCGGGGGAAGAGACCCAGTACTTC
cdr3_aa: CASSRRLAGEETQYF

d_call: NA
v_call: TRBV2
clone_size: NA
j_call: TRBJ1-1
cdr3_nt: TGTGCCAGCAGGAAACCAGGGGTTACTGAAGCTTTCTTT
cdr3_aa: CASRKPGVTEAFF

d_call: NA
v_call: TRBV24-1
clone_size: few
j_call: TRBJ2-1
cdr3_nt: TGTGCCACCAGTCCGGGGGCCGGAACCTACAATGAGCAGTTCTTC
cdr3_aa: CATSPGAGTYNEQFF

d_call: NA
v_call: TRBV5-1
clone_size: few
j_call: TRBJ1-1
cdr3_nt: TGCGCCAGCAGCATACGGTACCCGAACACTGAAGCTTTCTTT
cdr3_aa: CASSIRYPNTEAFF

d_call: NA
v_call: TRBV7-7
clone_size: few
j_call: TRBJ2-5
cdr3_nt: TGTGCTAGCAGCTCCGGACCCTCCTCCGGAGAGACCCAGTACTTC
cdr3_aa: CASSSGPSSGETQYF

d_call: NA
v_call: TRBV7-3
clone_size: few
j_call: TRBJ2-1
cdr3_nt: TGTGCCAGCAGCTTATCAGCTACCAATGAGCAGTTCTTC
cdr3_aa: CASSLSATNEQFF

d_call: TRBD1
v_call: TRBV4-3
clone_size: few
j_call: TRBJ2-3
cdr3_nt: TGCGCCAGCAGCCAAGACTTGGGACAGCCGACAGATACGCAGTATTTT
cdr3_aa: CASSQDLGQPTDTQYF

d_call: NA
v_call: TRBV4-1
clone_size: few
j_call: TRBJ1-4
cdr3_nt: TGCGCCAGCAGACCCGTCGGGGGGGGAATTGAAAAACTGTTTTTT
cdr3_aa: CASRPVGGGIEKLFF

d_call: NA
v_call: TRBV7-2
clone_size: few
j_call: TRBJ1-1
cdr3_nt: TGTGCCAGCAGCCCCCACCAGGGCGTCACTGAAGCTTTCTTT
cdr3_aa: CASSPHQGVTEAFF

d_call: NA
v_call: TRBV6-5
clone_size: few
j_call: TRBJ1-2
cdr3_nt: TGTGCCAGCAGTTACCCCCCGGGGAATGGCTACACCTTC
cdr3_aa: CASSYPPGNGYTF

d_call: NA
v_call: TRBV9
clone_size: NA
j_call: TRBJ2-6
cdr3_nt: TGTGCCAGCAGCGTACGGGGAGGGGCCAACGTCCTGACTTTC
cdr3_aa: CASSVRGGANVLTF